The entry below gives a single TCR beta chain sequence along with its context. Antigen: not known. TCRdb's copy holds only in-frame clones and misses some; the assay was immunoSEQ multiplex PCR. The sample has around 650,000 clones; around 96% are singletons. The data originate from a study of shared clonotypes between healthy human individuals. Study-level information: A donor's plate count was three for CD4 naive and three for CD4 memory; CD8 naive had two and CD8 memory one.

Only CD45RO-negative cells positively selected for CCR7 counted as naive CD8 cells, so terminally differentiated effector memory CD45RA+ cells were excluded. Donors were healthy HIV-negative adults without recently reported acute infections or vaccinations. The CDR3 sequence is 17 residues long. The V gene end was trimmed by 6 bases and the J gene end by 0 bases; junction bases not matched to a gene: 11. Per germline, CDR1 MGHDK and CDR2 SYGVNS. Whole-study findings and limits: Expectations were that clonotype sharing among donors would be affected by sequencing depth. The study found lower generation probabilities in non-shared clonotypes than in those shared by all four donors.

The chain recombines TRBV25-1 with TRBJ2-3; 8 nucleotides line up with TRBD2. The sample taken for sequencing was naive CD8+ T cells sorted from blood. This TCR was recovered from a woman aged 25-40 years in good health. CDR3 DNA sequence: TGTGCCAGCAGCGGACTAGCCGACGTACTTAGCACAGATACGCAGTATTTT. Protein product: CASSGLADVLSTDTQYF.